This TCR beta chain comes out of a study of graft-versus-host responses after intestinal transplantation. About the research overall: Each patient got anti-thymocyte globulin induction, then tacrolimus and steroids for about 3 years. Study-wide findings and caveats: Ileal or blood samples showed some GvH clones first, and such clones were also found in recipient marrow.

The table came from immunoSEQ multiplex PCR; TCRdb's copy has only in-frame clones and leaves some out. The table lists 80,000 to 100,000 clones, about nine tenths of them singletons. Concerning this clone itself: Its specificity is unknown.

Trimming removed 1 base from V and 5 bases from J; junction bases left unmatched: 7. CDR3 length equals 15 residues. Germline CDR1 is MGHDK and CDR2 is SYGVNS. The V call is TRBV25-1, the J call TRBJ2-7, with 8 positions matching TRBD1. This TCR came from a human donor who was the organ donor for an intestinal transplant. The sample in question was unstimulated CD8+ T cells sorted from spleen or lymph node cells, obtained before transplant. The CDR3 here is CASSEWETGVNEQYF. CDR3 nucleotides: TGTGCCAGCAGTGAATGGGAGACAGGGGTTAACGAGCAGTACTTC.